These 16 T cell receptor beta chains share one sample of origin, sequenced in a study of glioma-infiltrating T cells after dendritic cell vaccination. TCRdb keeps only in-frame clones here, not all; method: immunoSEQ multiplex PCR. The sample lists tens of thousands of clones; roughly 84% were seen once. Time point of the sample: after dendritic cell vaccination, including at tumor progression/relapse. The specimen comprised blood, sampled after dendritic cell vaccination. The receptors here all came from a human donor with glioblastoma.

The chain carries TRBV4-2 and TRBJ2-6, with D possibly being TRBD2 (5 bases). Trimming took 0 bases from V and 4 from J, leaving 10 bases between them. CDR1 LGHNA and CDR2 YNFKEQ come from the germline V gene. CDR3 length: 16 amino acids. The DNA of the CDR3 is TGTGCCAGCAGCCAAGAGGCCGGGGTCGGGGCCAACGTCCTGACTTTC. This translates into CASSQEAGVGANVLTF.

The chain has TRBV5-6 and TRBJ2-2; TRBD1 aligns across 7 bases. V gave up 3 bases and J gave up 0 bases; unmatched junction bases: 11. CDR1 and CDR2 from the germline V gene are SGHDT and YYEEEE. The CDR3 extends over 18 amino acids. The CDR3 is CASSWKTGTITNTGELFF. The CDR3 nucleotides are TGTGCCAGCAGCTGGAAGACAGGGACCATTACGAACACCGGGGAGCTGTTTTTT.

This rearrangement joins TRBV7-2 to TRBJ1-1; D is undetermined. Germline CDR1 and CDR2: SGHTA and FQGNSA. Trimming took 1 base from V and 0 from J, leaving 9 bases between them. The CDR3 is 15 amino acids. The CDR3 here is CASSLGSGLNTEAFF. The DNA of the CDR3 is TGTGCCAGCAGCTTAGGGTCAGGCCTGAACACTGAAGCTTTCTTT.

This clone was recorded once. This rearrangement joins TRBV30 to TRBJ1-5; D is ambiguous. This CDR3 is built from 12 residues. Germline V lookup: CDR1 GTSNPN, CDR2 SVGIG (reference sequence). V was trimmed by 5 bases and J by 9 bases, leaving 14 bases between them. For the CDR3, the DNA is TGTGCCTGGGCGCTTCAGACGGGGCCCCAGCATTTT. Its translation: CAWALQTGPQHF.

The rearrangement links TRBV5-1 to TRBJ1-1; 9 bases are shared with TRBD1. The germline gives CDR1 SGHRS, CDR2 YFSETQ. The CDR3 consists of 17 residues. Trimming at V came to 0 bases and at J to 0 bases, leaving 6 bases not matched to a gene. The CDR3, as DNA: TGCGCCAGCAGCTTGGCCAGGACAGGGGCTTTGAACACTGAAGCTTTCTTT. The encoded protein is CASSLARTGALNTEAFF.

The gene calls are TRBV4-1 and TRBJ2-7; no definite D call. CDR1 MGHRA and CDR2 YSYEKL come from the germline V gene. V was cut by 1 base and J by 0 bases, with 10 bases left in between. The CDR3 loop spans 15 amino acids. This CDR3 is CASSQVQFRSYEQYF. The CDR3 nucleotides read TGCGCCAGCAGCCAAGTACAGTTCCGCTCCTACGAGCAGTACTTC.

This rearrangement joins TRBV13 to TRBJ2-2; D is perhaps TRBD2 (6 bases). V shed 5 bases and J shed 3 bases, with 19 bases lying between them. The CDR3 sequence is 17 residues long. CDR1 and CDR2 (germline): PRHDT, FYEKMQ (reference sequence). The CDR3 bases are TGTGCCAGCAGCCCCCCGGGGGTGGGGCAAGACACCGGGGAGCTGTTTTTT. Translation: CASSPPGVGQDTGELFF.

The rearrangement uses TRBV11-1 and TRBJ2-7, with 8 bases aligning to TRBD1. V was pared by 4 bases and J by 1 base, with 6 bases of the junction left unmatched. This CDR3 has 15 residues. The germline V gene encodes CDR1 SGHAT and CDR2 FQDESV (reference sequence). The CDR3 reads CASSSWTGQSYEQYF. The CDR3 coding sequence is TGTGCCAGCAGCTCTTGGACAGGGCAATCCTACGAGCAGTACTTC. The whole variable domain, filled in from reference TRBV11-1 and TRBJ2-7, reads EAEVAQSPRYKITEKSQAVAFWCDPISGHATLYWYRQILGQGPELLVQFQDESVVDDSQLPKDRFSAERLKGVDSTLKIQPAELGDSAMYLCASSSWTGQSYEQYFGPGTRLTVT.

The chain carries TRBV18 and TRBJ1-1, with D uncertain. CDR1 is KGHSH and CDR2 is LQKENI in the germline V gene. Trimming removed 1 base from V and 0 bases from J, with 9 bases in between. This CDR3 contains 15 residues. The CDR3 DNA is TGTGCCAGCTCACCACTTTCAGGCTTGAACACTGAAGCTTTCTTT. Encoded protein: CASSPLSGLNTEAFF.

The chain recombines TRBV11-2 with TRBJ2-5; D ambiguous. V lost 4 bases, J lost 2 bases, and 5 bases lay in between. The V gene's germline CDR1 is SGHAT and CDR2 FQNNGV. The CDR3 consists of 12 residues. Here the CDR3 DNA reads TGTGCCAGCAGCTCCCAACAAGAGACCCAGTACTTC. It codes for CASSSQQETQYF.

The V gene is TRBV27, the J gene TRBJ1-2, with D tentatively TRBD1 (6 bases). CDR3 size: 15 residues. CDR1 is MNHEY and CDR2 is SMNVEV in the germline V gene (reference sequence). Between the trimmed V and J ends, which lost 2 bases and 5 bases, there was a span of 15 bases. The CDR3 spells CASSLDLRGEYGYTF. In DNA form, the CDR3 reads TGTGCCAGCAGTTTAGATCTCAGGGGCGAATATGGCTACACCTTC.

The chain carries TRBV5-6 and TRBJ1-2; 8 positions match TRBD1. After removal of 4 bases from V and 4 bases from J, the junction contained 9 bases not matched to a gene. This CDR3 is built from 15 residues. Germline V gives CDR1 SGHDT, CDR2 YYEEEE. CDR3 protein: CASSRADRGGYGYTF. The CDR3 DNA reads as TGTGCCAGCAGCCGGGCCGACAGGGGAGGCTATGGCTACACCTTC. The whole variable domain, remainder taken from reference TRBV5-6 and TRBJ1-2, is DAGVTQSPTHLIKTRGQQVTLRCSPKSGHDTVSWYQQALGQGPQFIFQYYEEEERQRGNFPDRFSGHQFPNYSSELNVNALLLGDSALYLCASSRADRGGYGYTFGSGTRLTVV.

The rearrangement uses TRBV30 and TRBJ2-7; D is unresolved. This CDR3 region has 11 residues. From germline, CDR1 is GTSNPN and CDR2 SVGIG (reference sequence). V was cut by 5 bases and J by 5 bases, with 10 bases left in between. CDR3 nucleotide sequence: TGTGCCTGGGGCGGCCATCACGAGCAGTACTTC. This gives the protein CAWGGHHEQYF.

This sequence joins TRBV6-5 and TRBJ2-1; TRBD2 might be the D (6 bases). The V gene lost 6 bases and the J gene lost 9 bases, with 15 bases spanning the gap. The germline CDR1 and CDR2 sequences are MNHEY and SVGAGI. The CDR3 extends over 13 amino acids. The CDR3 sequence is CASSRGAYGEQFF. CDR3 nucleotides: TGTGCCAGCAGCCGCGGGGCCTACGGTGAGCAGTTCTTC.

V usage is TRBV5-1 and J usage is TRBJ1-4, with TRBD1 identical over 8 bases. Losses at the gene ends were 0 bases for V and 7 bases for J; bases not matched to a gene: 5. The V gene's germline CDR1 is SGHRS and CDR2 YFSETQ. The CDR3 is made up of 15 amino acids. CDR3 region: CASSLAGQGGEKLFF. CDR3 DNA sequence: TGCGCCAGCAGCTTGGCCGGACAGGGCGGTGAAAAACTGTTTTTT.

The J gene is TRBJ2-5, the V gene TRBV5-1, with a tentative D call TRBD2 (6 bases). Germline CDR1 reads SGHRS; CDR2 reads YFSETQ. V was shortened by 0 bases and J by 2 bases, with 14 bases between the two germline ends. This CDR3 spans 16 amino acids. The CDR3 DNA reads as TGCGCCAGCAGCTTGGAAGGTCGCGGAGGGCAAGAGACCCAGTACTTC. Translation: CASSLEGRGGQETQYF.